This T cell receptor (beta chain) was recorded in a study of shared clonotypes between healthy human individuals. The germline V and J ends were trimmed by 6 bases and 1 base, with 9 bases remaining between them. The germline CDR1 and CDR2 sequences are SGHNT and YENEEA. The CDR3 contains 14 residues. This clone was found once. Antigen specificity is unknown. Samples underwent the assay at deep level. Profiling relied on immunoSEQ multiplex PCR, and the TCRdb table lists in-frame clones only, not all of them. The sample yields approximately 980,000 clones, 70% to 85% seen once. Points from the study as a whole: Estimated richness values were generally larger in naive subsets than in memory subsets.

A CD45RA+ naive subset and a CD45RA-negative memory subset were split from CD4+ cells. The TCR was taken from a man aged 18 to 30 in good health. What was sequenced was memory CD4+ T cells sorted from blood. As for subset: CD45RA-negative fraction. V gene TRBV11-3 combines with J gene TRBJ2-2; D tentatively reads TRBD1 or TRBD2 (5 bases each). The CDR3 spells CASSRDLNTGELFF. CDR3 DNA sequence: TGTGCCAGCAGTCGGGACCTGAACACCGGGGAGCTGTTTTTT.